Following are 17 T cell receptor beta chains from one sample sequenced in a study of T cells in Graves' hyperthyroidism and ophthalmopathy. RNA transcripts were the template for amplifying TCR beta CDR3 regions. When the TCR CDR3 underwent first-round RT-PCR, the HTBI primer set was used. TCRdb fed the multiplex PCR reads into MiXCR, producing one record per CDR3 protein. The repertoire consists of under 750,000 distinct CDR3 sequences, with approximately 19% occurring once and the leading ten covering roughly a sixth. The sample comprised blood. Receptors were obtained from a woman aged 50 to 60 with Graves' hyperthyroidism that later progressed to Graves' ophthalmopathy.

This clonotype was found a few times. This chain links TRBV12-5 with TRBJ1-3; D not certain. Trimming pared 2 bases from V and 4 bases from J, leaving 9 bases between. CDR1 and CDR2 (germline): LGHNT, FRNRAP. The CDR3 has 14 residues. The CDR3 reads CASGLKGQGNTIYF. CDR3 coding DNA: TGTGCTAGTGGTTTGAAAGGGCAAGGAAACACCATATATTTT.

V is TRBV7-9 and J is TRBJ1-3; D is unresolved. This CDR3 contains 15 residues. The germline gives CDR1 SEHNR, CDR2 FQNEAQ (reference sequence). V lost 5 bases to trimming and J lost 0 bases, with 11 bases between them. CDR3 nucleotide sequence: TGTGCCAGCAGCCTTGGACTGCTCTCTGGAAACACCATATATTTT. Its translation is CASSLGLLSGNTIYF.

This chain connects TRBV20-1 to TRBJ1-2; the match to TRBD1 covers 12 bases. Germline lookup yields CDR1 DFQATT and CDR2 SNEGSKA (reference sequence). Unmatched junction bases numbered 8, after V lost 8 bases and J lost 7 bases. The CDR3 sequence is 13 residues long. CDR3 nucleotides: TGCAGTTCCCCGGGACAGGGGGCGAGTGGCTACACCTTC. Protein product: CSSPGQGASGYTF.

The table lists this clonotype with a few counts. The J gene is TRBJ1-1, the V gene TRBV2; 9 nucleotides align to TRBD1. CDR1 SNHLY and CDR2 FYNNEI come from the germline V gene. The CDR3 is 14 amino acids. J gave up 6 bases and V 5 bases, and 7 bases lay outside the gene matches. CDR3 coding DNA: TGTGCCAGCAGTAATTTACAGGGGGCGGCTGAAGCTTTCTTT. Protein: CASSNLQGAAEAFF.

This chain uses TRBV20-1 with TRBJ1-6; no firm D call. V was shortened by 1 base and J by 8 bases, with 9 bases between the two germline ends. The germline V gene encodes CDR1 DFQATT and CDR2 SNEGSKA (reference sequence). The CDR3 has 13 amino acids. The DNA for the CDR3 is TGCAGTGCTAGAGGGTCAGCAGATTCACCCCTCCACTTT. Translating it yields CSARGSADSPLHF.

This clonotype was observed at least ten times. The chain employs TRBV20-1 and TRBJ2-3, with 7 bases that match TRBD1. CDR3 length equals 14 residues. Trimming at V came to 2 bases and at J to 4 bases, leaving 6 bases not matched to a gene. Germline CDR1 and CDR2: DFQATT and SNEGSKA (reference sequence). The CDR3 bases are TGCAGTGCTAGACTAGGGGGCGGCGCAGATACGCAGTATTTT. This codes for CSARLGGGADTQYF.

This clonotype occurred a few times. This chain connects TRBV12-5 to TRBJ2-7; no reliable D call. V lost 2 bases and J lost 1, with 6 bases in between. The CDR3 has 13 amino acids. From germline, CDR1 is LGHNT and CDR2 FRNRAP. CDR3 protein: CASGLTDSYEQYF. CDR3 sequence (DNA): TGTGCTAGTGGTTTGACGGATTCCTACGAGCAGTACTTC.

J is TRBJ2-5 and V is TRBV10-3; 10 bases are shared with TRBD1. J lost 4 bases, V lost 10 bases, and 12 bases had no gene match. The CDR3 totals 15 residues. Germline V gene sequence: CDR1 ENHRY, CDR2 SYGVKD. The CDR3 DNA sequence: TGTGCCAGTGGGAGTGACAGGGGGCGCCCAGAGACCCAGTACTTC. Protein: CASGSDRGRPETQYF.

This chain uses TRBV7-8 with TRBJ1-2; possibly TRBD1 for D (5 bases). CDR1 and CDR2 from the germline V gene are SGHVS and FQNEAQ. The CDR3 extends over 16 amino acids. V was cut by 3 bases and J by 0 bases, with 14 bases left in between. The CDR3 coding sequence is TGTGCCAGCAGCTTTGCTCAGGGATTTACTAACTATGGCTACACCTTC. It is translated as CASSFAQGFTNYGYTF.

This clonotype was detected only a few times. The chain carries TRBV20-1 and TRBJ2-1; 8 nucleotides line up with TRBD2. Germline CDR1 DFQATT, CDR2 SNEGSKA (reference sequence). V lost 1 base and J lost 4; bases outside the gene matches: 12. This CDR3 region has 17 residues. In DNA, the CDR3 is TGCAGTGCTAGAGCCGCCCCGGGGCGGGGGGTATACAATGAGCAGTTCTTC. Amino acid sequence: CSARAAPGRGVYNEQFF.

This clonotype came up many times. CDR3 nucleotides: TGCAGTGCTACCCCGGGACAGGGGGCGGCGGAGACCCAGTACTTC. It specifies CSATPGQGAAETQYF. This chain connects TRBV20-1 to TRBJ2-5; the match to TRBD1 covers 12 bases. The CDR3 totals 15 residues. V lost 4 bases to trimming and J lost 5 bases; unmatched junction nucleotides: 8. CDR1 and CDR2 from the germline V gene are DFQATT and SNEGSKA (reference sequence).

This chain links TRBV5-6 with TRBJ1-2; D remains unclear. CDR1 SGHDT and CDR2 YYEEEE come from the germline V gene. Trimming stripped 3 bases from V and 0 bases from J, with 9 bases between. The CDR3 runs to 14 residues. CDR3 sequence: CASSYPGTNYGYTF. CDR3 bases: TGTGCCAGCAGCTACCCCGGGACTAACTATGGCTACACCTTC. Full variable domain (outside the CDR3, taken from reference TRBV5-6 and TRBJ1-2): DAGVTQSPTHLIKTRGQQVTLRCSPKSGHDTVSWYQQALGQGPQFIFQYYEEEERQRGNFPDRFSGHQFPNYSSELNVNALLLGDSALYLCASSYPGTNYGYTFGSGTRLTVV.

This clonotype has a count of ten or more. This rearrangement joins TRBV20-1 to TRBJ1-5, with 10 bases that match TRBD1. The ends lost 4 bases at V and 6 bases at J; junction bases unmatched: 12. This CDR3 contains 16 residues. Looked up from germline, CDR1 is DFQATT and CDR2 is SNEGSKA (reference sequence). CDR3 DNA: TGCAGTGCTACTGACGCCGGGACAGGGGTCATTCAGCCCCAGCATTTT. It encodes CSATDAGTGVIQPQHF.

The chain links TRBV3-1 to TRBJ2-1, with 9 bases that match TRBD2. Losses at the gene ends were 6 bases for V and 6 bases for J; bases not matched to a gene: 9. The CDR3 length is 15 residues. Germline CDR1 is LGHDT and CDR2 is YNNKEL (reference sequence). The DNA for the CDR3 is TGTGCCAGCAGTACGTTAGCGGGGGTGCCCAATGAGCAGTTCTTC. Translating gives CASSTLAGVPNEQFF.

Here the CDR3 reads CASSEVPGSGNTIYF. The CDR3 coding sequence is TGTGCCAGCAGTGAAGTCCCAGGGTCTGGAAACACCATATATTTT. The chain carries TRBV6-1 and TRBJ1-3, with TRBD1 as a possible D gene (5 bases). Trimming pared 1 base from V and 1 base from J, leaving 8 bases between. In germline, CDR1 is MNHNS, CDR2 SASEGT. The CDR3 length is 15 residues.

This clonotype was detected a few times. This chain uses TRBV10-3 with TRBJ2-6, with D perhaps matching TRBD2 (5 bases). CDR3 length equals 17 residues. Germline assignment: CDR1 ENHRY and CDR2 SYGVKD. V lost 0 bases and J lost 2, with 11 bases in between. The CDR3 bases are TGTGCCATCAGTGAGTCTAGCGTGGGAGCTGGGGCCAACGTCCTGACTTTC. It translates to CAISESSVGAGANVLTF.

Comment on this clonotype: Germline and junction disagree at one end, which may indicate a read error. The rearrangement joins TRBV5-1 to TRBJ1-5, with TRBD1 as a possible D gene (5 bases). CDR1 and CDR2 from the germline V gene are SGHRS and YFSETQ. This CDR3 is built from 14 residues. The CDR3 DNA follows: TGCGCCAGCAGCTTGACGGGGACCAATCAGCTCCAGCATTTT. Translating it yields CASSLTGTNQLQHF.